A single sample is the source of the 28 T cell receptor beta chains below, sequenced in a study of T-cell reconstitution after alpha-beta-depleted transplantation in children. Unique molecular identifiers were used in preparing the TCRbeta library. Via MiXCR, TCRdb re-called the PCR reads, giving one row per CDR3 protein. Of over 150,000 distinct CDR3 sequences in the sample, approximately 6% were seen once. The starting material was PBMCs, obtained before TCRalphabeta/CD19-depleted stem cell transplant. These receptor sequences come from a girl under three years old with combined immunodeficiency, due to receive a stem cell transplant.

This clonotype was seen at least ten times. V gene TRBV12-3 or TRBV12-4 combines with J gene TRBJ2-7; no firm D call. V lost 3 bases and J lost 5, with 8 bases in between. The CDR3 loop spans 12 amino acids. This chain's CDR3 is CASSFHLDEQYF. The CDR3 nucleotides are TGTGCCAGCAGTTTTCATTTGGACGAGCAGTACTTC.

This clonotype was recorded at least ten times. This chain uses TRBV3-1 with TRBJ2-1; no clear D gene. V was cut by 2 bases and J by 6 bases, with 5 bases left in between. Looked up from germline, CDR1 is LGHDT and CDR2 is YNNKEL (reference sequence). The CDR3 is 12 residues long. The CDR3 loop is CASSQQTNEQFF. The CDR3 nucleotides are TGTGCCAGCAGCCAACAGACCAATGAGCAGTTCTTC.

This clonotype was picked up a small number of times. The J gene is TRBJ2-7, the V gene TRBV6-2 or TRBV6-3; D not resolved. Germline assignment: CDR1 MNHEY and CDR2 SVGEGT. Trimming pared 2 bases from V and 4 bases from J, leaving 6 bases between. The CDR3 loop spans 12 amino acids. CDR3 nucleotide sequence: TGTGCCAGCAGTTACGGCCAATACGAGCAGTACTTC. Translation: CASSYGQYEQYF.

This clonotype was counted many times. The chain uses TRBV12-3 or TRBV12-4 and TRBJ2-5; 14 nucleotides align to TRBD2. V lost 8 bases, J lost 2 bases, and 4 bases stayed unmatched. The CDR3 sequence is 15 residues long. Here the CDR3 reads CASGLAGGDQETQYF. Written as DNA, the CDR3 is TGTGCCAGCGGACTAGCGGGGGGTGATCAAGAGACCCAGTACTTC.

The V call is TRBV20-1, the J call TRBJ2-7; 7 bases map to TRBD2. This CDR3 region has 12 residues. The V gene's germline CDR1 is DFQATT and CDR2 SNEGSKA (reference sequence). The CDR3 region has the DNA TGCAGGGGGGAGGGGCTTGCCTACGAGCAGTACTTC. It codes for CRGEGLAYEQYF.

The chain carries TRBV7-2 and TRBJ2-5; 10 bases match TRBD1. The length of the CDR3 is 17 residues. V was clipped by 5 bases and J by 10 bases; unmatched bases: 19. The germline V gene has CDR1 SGHTA and CDR2 FQGNSA. DNA of the CDR3: TGTGCCAGCAGCCGCACAGCCCGGACAGGGGGGCCCTCGGACCAGTACTTC. Protein: CASSRTARTGGPSDQYF.

This clonotype has a count of ten or more. The V gene is TRBV6-5, the J gene TRBJ1-6; TRBD1 might be the D (5 bases). The CDR3 consists of 14 residues. The ends were cut back, 4 bases at V and 10 bases at J, with 14 bases in the middle. Germline assignment: CDR1 MNHEY and CDR2 SVGAGI. The CDR3 protein is CASSSGTPYSPLHF. The CDR3 DNA is TGTGCCAGCAGTTCAGGGACCCCTTACTCACCCCTCCACTTT.

This clonotype was seen many times. This sequence joins TRBV6-5 and TRBJ2-3; D not certain. Germline V lookup: CDR1 MNHEY, CDR2 SVGAGI. The V end was cut by 0 bases, the J end by 4 bases, with 5 bases between. The length of the CDR3 is 13 residues. Here the CDR3 DNA reads TGTGCCAGCAGTTACTCGGACCCAGATACGCAGTATTTT. Amino acid sequence: CASSYSDPDTQYF.

This clonotype was recorded many times. This chain's CDR3 is CASSQAGGPEQYF. CDR3 in DNA: TGTGCCAGCAGCCAAGCGGGGGGGCCCGAGCAGTACTTC. The chain is built from TRBV3-1 and TRBJ2-7; 8 nucleotides align to TRBD2. Germline CDR1 and CDR2: LGHDT and YNNKEL (reference sequence). This CDR3 is 13 amino acids long. Unmatched junction bases numbered 2, after V lost 1 base and J lost 6 bases.

This clonotype was counted once. Here the CDR3 DNA reads TGTGCCAGCAGCCGAAGCGGGGGGCTCGATGAGCAGTTCTTC. This sequence encodes CASSRSGGLDEQFF. The chain carries TRBV7-3 and TRBJ2-1, with TRBD2 identical over 9 bases. This CDR3 comprises 14 residues. Unmatched junction bases numbered 7, after V lost 5 bases and J lost 8 bases. The germline V gene has CDR1 SGHTA and CDR2 FQGTGA.

In this sample, this clonotype turned up many times. DNA of the CDR3: TGTGCCACCAGCAGAGATGGGAGAGGGGAAGCTTTCTTT. Protein: CATSRDGRGEAFF. V usage is TRBV15 and J usage is TRBJ1-1; D gene ambiguous. Deletions cut 0 bases from V and 8 bases from J, with 10 bases between. The CDR3 runs 13 residues. CDR1 is LNHNV, CDR2 YYDKDF, per germline (reference sequence).

This clonotype was seen at least ten times. This chain connects TRBV20-1 to TRBJ2-7; TRBD2 matches at 7 bases. This CDR3 is 12 amino acids long. CDR1 DFQATT and CDR2 SNEGSKA come from the germline V gene (reference sequence). After removal of 5 bases from V and 5 bases from J, the junction contained 6 bases not matched to a gene. This CDR3 is CSAALAAHEQYF. The CDR3 DNA reads as TGCAGTGCTGCGCTAGCGGCTCACGAGCAGTACTTC.

This clonotype came up many times. The chain carries TRBV20-1 and TRBJ2-1, with D maybe TRBD2 (5 bases). CDR1 and CDR2 from the germline V gene are DFQATT and SNEGSKA (reference sequence). The V end was cut by 4 bases, the J end by 6 bases, with 19 bases between. The CDR3 runs to 15 residues. The chain's CDR3 is CSATSPSGESNEQFF. Written as DNA, the CDR3 is TGCAGTGCTACCTCGCCATCCGGGGAGAGCAATGAGCAGTTCTTC.

Many counts were recorded for this clonotype. J is TRBJ2-5 and V is TRBV12-3 or TRBV12-4; D is undetermined. V was pared by 3 bases and J by 0 bases, with 8 bases between. The CDR3 is made up of 14 amino acids. CDR3: CASSFNKYQETQYF. In nucleotides, the CDR3 is TGTGCCAGCAGTTTTAACAAGTACCAAGAGACCCAGTACTTC.

Ten or more counts support this clonotype. The chain employs TRBV29-1 and TRBJ1-1, with D possibly TRBD1 on 5 matching bases. In germline, CDR1 is SQVTM, CDR2 ANQGSEA. Between the trimmed V and J ends, which lost 4 bases and 1 base, there was a span of 7 bases. The CDR3 is 12 amino acids. Here the CDR3 DNA reads TGCAGCGTTGTCGGGGGGAACACTGAAGCTTTCTTT. Translated, it gives CSVVGGNTEAFF.

This clonotype was observed a few times. The rearrangement joins TRBV5-1 to TRBJ2-1; weak D call: TRBD2 (6 bases). This CDR3 has 15 residues. V was shortened by 6 bases and J by 2 bases, with 15 bases between the two germline ends. Germline V CDR1 and CDR2: SGHRS, YFSETQ. CDR3 in amino acids: CASTGTSDPYNEQFF. CDR3 nucleotide sequence: TGCGCCAGCACCGGGACTTCTGACCCCTACAATGAGCAGTTCTTC.

This clonotype showed up many times. The chain has TRBV27 and TRBJ2-1, with 10 bases matching TRBD2. Germline assignment: CDR1 MNHEY and CDR2 SMNVEV (reference sequence). This CDR3 comprises 16 residues. Germline trimming cut 3 bases from V and 6 bases from J; bases unmatched to any gene: 8. CDR3 coding DNA: TGTGCCAGCAGTTTCGGACTAGCGGAAAACCTCAATGAGCAGTTCTTC. It encodes CASSFGLAENLNEQFF.

This clonotype has ten or more counts. V usage is TRBV10-3 and J usage is TRBJ2-7; D is unclear. There are 11 residues in the CDR3. V was cut by 5 bases and J by 3 bases, with 5 bases left in between. CDR1 and CDR2 (germline): ENHRY, SYGVKD. Here the CDR3 DNA reads TGTGCCATCAGTTCGGACTACGAGCAGTACTTC. Translating it yields CAISSDYEQYF.

In this sample, this clonotype turned up many times. This chain joins TRBV10-3 and TRBJ2-1; TRBD1 aligns across 10 bases. J was trimmed by 8 bases and V by 2 bases; bases with no gene match: 12. The CDR3 contains 17 residues. From germline, CDR1 is ENHRY and CDR2 SYGVKD. CDR3 loop: CAISETSGQGRWDEQFF. The CDR3 coding sequence is TGTGCCATCAGTGAGACTTCGGGACAGGGGCGGTGGGATGAGCAGTTCTTC.

This clonotype was seen more than once but under ten times. The V and J genes are TRBV20-1 and TRBJ2-1, with a weak D call TRBD2 (5 bases). Trimming removed 5 bases at V and 1 base at J, with 9 bases between. This CDR3 is built from 13 residues. Germline assignment: CDR1 DFQATT and CDR2 SNEGSKA (reference sequence). CDR3 loop: CSALLVSYNEQFF. The CDR3 DNA reads as TGCAGTGCTTTACTAGTTTCCTACAATGAGCAGTTCTTC.

This clonotype was detected many times. The chain recombines TRBV12-3 or TRBV12-4 with TRBJ2-1; D unresolved. The V end lost 10 bases, the J end lost 4 bases, and 11 bases lay between the germline ends. CDR3 length equals 12 residues. The CDR3, as DNA: TGTGCCACCCAGTGGGCGTACAATGAGCAGTTCTTC. It specifies CATQWAYNEQFF.

This clonotype was observed at least ten times. As DNA, the CDR3 is TGCAGCGTTGTCGACAGGCCGGAGACCCAGTACTTC. It encodes CSVVDRPETQYF. This rearrangement joins TRBV29-1 to TRBJ2-5; TRBD1 might be the D (6 bases). This CDR3 region has 12 residues. CDR1 and CDR2 from the germline V gene are SQVTM and ANQGSEA. The V gene lost 4 bases and the J gene lost 5 bases, with 11 bases spanning the gap.

The table lists this clonotype with many counts. The chain carries TRBV20-1 and TRBJ1-5, with a weak D call TRBD1 (6 bases). V lost 2 bases and J 0 bases, leaving 11 bases between the germline ends. Germline V gene lookup returns CDR1 DFQATT and CDR2 SNEGSKA (reference sequence). The CDR3 spans 15 residues. CDR3 nucleotide sequence: TGCAGTGCTAGACAGGGGATGGATAGCAATCAGCCCCAGCATTTT. Protein: CSARQGMDSNQPQHF.

The table lists this clonotype with many counts. V gene TRBV27 combines with J gene TRBJ2-1, with 7 bases lining up with TRBD2. This CDR3 is 13 amino acids long. V shed 8 bases, J shed 4 bases, and the junction held 5 bases outside the gene matches. Germline V gene sequence: CDR1 MNHEY, CDR2 SMNVEV (reference sequence). Here the CDR3 DNA reads TGTGCCAGCCGCAGCGGGAATTACAATGAGCAGTTCTTC. This gives the protein CASRSGNYNEQFF.

In this sample, this clonotype turned up a few times. The J gene is TRBJ2-3, the V gene TRBV4-2; 14 bases are a match to TRBD2. Looked up from germline, CDR1 is LGHNA and CDR2 is YNFKEQ. This CDR3 is 22 amino acids long. V shed 4 bases and J 0 bases; nucleotides not matched to a gene: 18. CDR3 sequence (DNA): TGTGCCAGCAGCCTGAGGGACAGCAATTTCGGGACTAGCGGGGGCAGCACAGATACGCAGTATTTT. It encodes CASSLRDSNFGTSGGSTDTQYF.

Ten or more counts support this clonotype. The chain combines TRBV29-1 with TRBJ2-7; either TRBD1 or TRBD2 may fit D (5 bases each). V was cut by 1 base and J by 2 bases, with 15 bases left in between. The germline V gene has CDR1 SQVTM and CDR2 ANQGSEA. The CDR3 sequence is 15 residues long. In nucleotides, the CDR3 is TGCAGCGTTGAAGTGCCGGGACCGCCCCCCTACGAGCAGTACTTC. Its translation: CSVEVPGPPPYEQYF.

This clonotype has ten or more counts. The chain is built from TRBV7-8 and TRBJ2-7; D call uncertain. Trimming took 1 base from V and 6 from J, leaving 10 bases between them. CDR1 is SGHVS and CDR2 is FQNEAQ in the germline V gene. This CDR3 region has 13 residues. CDR3 sequence (DNA): TGTGCCAGCAGCTTAGGGGCTAGAGTCGAGCAGTACTTC. Translated: CASSLGARVEQYF.

This clonotype was observed a few times. The chain recombines TRBV6-2 or TRBV6-3 with TRBJ2-7, with D perhaps TRBD2 (5 bases). The length of the CDR3 is 16 residues. Germline V gene lookup returns CDR1 MNHEY and CDR2 SVGEGT. Trimming cost V 2 bases and J 2 bases, with 16 bases left between them. In DNA form, the CDR3 reads TGTGCCAGCAGTTACGGGAGCATTCCTCCTCCCTACGAGCAGTACTTC. This translates into CASSYGSIPPPYEQYF.